This T cell receptor (beta chain) was documented in a study of CD8+ T cells in alopecia areata. Study conclusions and caveats: Sequences from scalp samples also cover resident alphabeta T cells of normal skin.

Extracted from the samples, RNA was reverse transcribed into cDNA to serve as the sequencing template. TCRdb's copy holds only in-frame clones and misses some; the assay was immunoSEQ multiplex PCR. The data contain 200,000 or so clones, 56% of them singletons. This clone was counted only a few times. The antigen is not known. Source material: CD8+ T cells sorted from blood. The clonotype comes from a human donor in good health.

The CDR3 loop is CSVVDLTQGQQETQYF. CDR3 DNA: TGCAGCGTTGTGGACTTAACCCAGGGGCAGCAAGAGACCCAGTACTTC. This rearrangement joins TRBV29-1 to TRBJ2-5, with D perhaps matching TRBD1 (6 bases). Germline loops: CDR1 SQVTM, CDR2 ANQGSEA. The length of the CDR3 is 16 residues. V lost 4 bases and J lost 2, with 20 bases in between.